Presented here are 21 T cell receptor beta chains from one specimen sequenced in a study of cytomegalovirus exposure and HLA in healthy donors (TCRdb year 2017). Libraries were constructed by the immunoSEQ multiplex PCR assay. Not all clones reach the TCRdb copy of this immuneACCESS table, which keeps in-frame sequences only. Checked studies attribute under half of the gap to unresolved V genes and leave the rest unexplained. Across this sample there are some 160,000 clones, with approximately 90% seen only once. The ten largest clonotypes hold 2.5% to 3% of the sample. Sequencing was carried out using PBMCs. These receptors all come from a man between 18 and 35 years old in good health and CMV-seronegative.

The chain links TRBV11-2 to TRBJ1-3, with D unresolved. Trimming removed 3 bases from V and 0 bases from J, with 6 bases in between. The germline CDR1 and CDR2 sequences are SGHAT and FQNNGV. CDR3 length: 14 amino acids. In DNA form, the CDR3 reads TGTGCCAGCAGCTTGTCTTACTCTGGAAACACCATATATTTT. Its translation is CASSLSYSGNTIYF.

The rearrangement links TRBV5-1 to TRBJ2-3, with no clear D. The ends were cut back, 0 bases at V and 0 bases at J, with 11 bases in the middle. The CDR3 runs to 16 residues. Germline-derived CDR1 and CDR2 are SGHRS and YFSETQ. The CDR3 coding sequence is TGCGCCAGCAGCTTGGGTCAGTCTGTTAGCACAGATACGCAGTATTTT. Translation: CASSLGQSVSTDTQYF. The complete variable domain, with remaining parts taken from reference TRBV5-1 and TRBJ2-3, reads KAGVTQTPRYLIKTRGQQVTLSCSPISGHRSVSWYQQTPGQGLQFLFEYFSETQRNKGNFPGRFSGRQFSNSRSEMNVSTLELGDSALYLCASSLGQSVSTDTQYFGPGTRLTVL.

The J gene is TRBJ1-2, the V gene TRBV7-2; D call uncertain. Trimming cost V 1 base and J 1 base, with 16 bases left between them. Germline loops: CDR1 SGHTA, CDR2 FQGNSA. This CDR3 spans 17 amino acids. The CDR3 bases are TGTGCCAGCAGCTTAGTTACCCGGGGAGGACTTAACTATGGCTACACCTTC. This translates into CASSLVTRGGLNYGYTF.

V gene TRBV9 combines with J gene TRBJ2-1, with 9 bases identical to TRBD2. After removal of 0 bases from V and 6 bases from J, the junction contained 16 bases not matched to a gene. The CDR3 loop spans 19 amino acids. The germline CDR1 and CDR2 sequences are SGDLS and YYNGEE. In DNA, the CDR3 is TGTGCCAGCAGCGTAGGGGCAGGTCTGGCGGGAGGGCCTCTCAATGAGCAGTTCTTC. Translation: CASSVGAGLAGGPLNEQFF.

The rearrangement joins TRBV27 to TRBJ1-1, with D possibly matching TRBD1 (6 bases). V lost 0 bases and J 5 bases, leaving 13 bases between the germline ends. The CDR3 totals 15 residues. Germline assignment: CDR1 MNHEY and CDR2 SMNVEV (reference sequence). CDR3 DNA: TGTGCCAGCAGTTTATCACGGACAGATCAAACTGAAGCTTTCTTT. It is translated as CASSLSRTDQTEAFF.

The chain links TRBV28 to TRBJ2-5, with D possibly matching TRBD1 (6 bases). The CDR3 loop spans 14 amino acids. Per germline, CDR1 MDHEN and CDR2 SYDVKM. Between the trimmed V and J ends, which lost 2 bases and 5 bases, there was a span of 12 bases. This chain's CDR3 is CASSLVQGLETQYF. The CDR3 nucleotides are TGTGCCAGCAGTTTAGTGCAGGGGTTGGAGACCCAGTACTTC.

CDR3 DNA sequence: TGTGCCAGCAGTCCCGCTCTCTATACAGATACGCAGTATTTT. Its protein is CASSPALYTDTQYF. The chain has TRBV6-5 and TRBJ2-3; D is unclear. The V gene's germline CDR1 is MNHEY and CDR2 SVGAGI. The CDR3 is 14 residues long. Trimming stripped 5 bases from V and 3 bases from J, with 12 bases between.

This rearrangement joins TRBV19 to TRBJ2-7, with D uncertain. There are 14 residues in the CDR3. CDR1 and CDR2 from the germline V gene are LNHDA and SQIVND (reference sequence). V lost 2 bases, J lost 2 bases, and 10 bases lay in between. CDR3 nucleotides: TGTGCCAGTAGTATACCCAGGTTCGCCTACGAGCAGTACGTC. Translated: CASSIPRFAYEQYV.

The chain links TRBV6-6 to TRBJ1-5, with TRBD1 identical over 11 bases. Germline trimming cut 6 bases from V and 6 bases from J; bases unmatched to any gene: 7. CDR1 and CDR2 (germline): MNHNY, SVGAGI (reference sequence). The CDR3 covers 15 residues. The CDR3 here is CASSTGQGAIQPQHF. DNA for the CDR3: TGTGCCAGCAGCACAGGACAGGGGGCGATTCAGCCCCAGCATTTT.

The V call is TRBV29-1, the J call TRBJ2-5, with D tentatively TRBD1 (6 bases). CDR1 is SQVTM, CDR2 ANQGSEA, per germline. V lost 6 bases to trimming and J lost 4 bases, with 12 bases between them. The CDR3 totals 12 residues. The CDR3 DNA sequence: TGCAGCGTCAGAGGGGGAGTAGAGACCCAGTACTTC. The encoded protein is CSVRGGVETQYF.

The chain employs TRBV4-1 and TRBJ1-2; maybe TRBD1 (5 bases). V gave up 3 bases and J gave up 8 bases, with 19 bases separating them. Germline V gene lookup returns CDR1 MGHRA and CDR2 YSYEKL. This CDR3 region has 15 residues. The CDR3 DNA is TGCGCCAGCAGCCAGGTCAGGGAAAGGGCGGGAGGCTACACCTTC. The encoded protein is CASSQVRERAGGYTF.

CDR3 region: CSASVQEKLFF. In DNA, the CDR3 is TGCAGTGCTAGCGTACAGGAAAAACTGTTTTTT. The genes are TRBV20-1 and TRBJ1-4; D is uncertain. Germline-derived CDR1 and CDR2 are DFQATT and SNEGSKA (reference sequence). V was pared by 3 bases and J by 8 bases, with 7 bases between. This CDR3 contains 11 residues.

Written as DNA, the CDR3 is TGTGCCAGCAGTTCCATTTCGGACGAGCAGTACTTC. It specifies CASSSISDEQYF. This chain connects TRBV27 to TRBJ2-7; no firm D call. From germline, CDR1 is MNHEY and CDR2 SMNVEV (reference sequence). This CDR3 region has 12 residues. V dropped 4 bases and J dropped 5 bases, with 9 bases sitting between them.

This sequence joins TRBV27 and TRBJ2-1; 9 positions agree with TRBD1. The CDR3 is made up of 14 amino acids. From germline, CDR1 is MNHEY and CDR2 SMNVEV (reference sequence). The junction had 6 bases not matched to a gene; V was cut back by 4 bases and J by 8 bases. The CDR3 bases are TGTGCCAGCAGTTCAGGGACAGGGAATTATGAGCAGTTCTTC. Protein sequence: CASSSGTGNYEQFF.

The chain has TRBV30 and TRBJ1-5; 8 nucleotides match TRBD1. The CDR3 spans 16 residues. Per the germline V gene, CDR1 is GTSNPN and CDR2 is SVGIG (reference sequence). The J segment lost 6 bases and the V segment lost 1 base, leaving 11 bases of the junction unmatched. CDR3 DNA sequence: TGTGCCTGGAGTGCCACTTCAGGGGGCTCGAGTCAGCCCCAGCATTTT. It specifies CAWSATSGGSSQPQHF.

This chain uses TRBV7-2 with TRBJ2-7; D may be TRBD2 (5 bases). From germline, CDR1 is SGHTA and CDR2 FQGNSA. Between the trimmed V and J ends, which lost 4 bases and 2 bases, there was a span of 12 bases. This CDR3 comprises 14 residues. The CDR3, as DNA: TGTGCCAGCAGCTGGGCGGGCCTTACCTACGAGCAGTACTTC. This sequence encodes CASSWAGLTYEQYF. The full variable domain, in which reference TRBV7-2 and TRBJ2-7 provide the parts outside the CDR3, is GAGVSQSPSNKVTEKGKDVELRCDPISGHTALYWYRQSLGQGLEFLIYFQGNSAPDKSGLPSDRFSAERTGGSVSTLTIQRTQQEDSAVYLCASSWAGLTYEQYFGPGTRLTVT.

The chain's CDR3 is CASSKAEAGGPRKSYEQYF. Here the CDR3 DNA reads TGTGCCAGCAGCAAAGCTGAGGCGGGAGGGCCGCGTAAGTCCTACGAGCAGTACTTC. This chain links TRBV21-1 with TRBJ2-7; the table's D call, TRBD2, was not checked against the DNA. TRBV21-1 is a recognized pseudogene. The CDR3 spans 19 residues.

This chain connects TRBV7-9 to TRBJ2-3, with TRBD1 matching 11 bases. V shed 5 bases and J 4 bases; nucleotides not matched to a gene: 5. The CDR3 covers 15 residues. In germline, CDR1 is SEHNR, CDR2 FQNEAQ (reference sequence). The CDR3, as DNA: TGTGCCAGCAGCCCCCGGACAGGGGGCCCAGATACGCAGTATTTT. Translation: CASSPRTGGPDTQYF.

The V and J genes are TRBV28 and TRBJ2-2, with TRBD2 identical over 8 bases. V gave up 9 bases and J gave up 6 bases; unmatched junction bases: 9. Germline-derived CDR1 and CDR2 are MDHEN and SYDVKM. The CDR3 is 14 residues long. The CDR3 sequence is CASPGLVVPGELFF. CDR3 DNA sequence: TGTGCCAGTCCGGGACTAGTGGTTCCCGGGGAGCTGTTTTTT.

This clone was counted between two and nine times. A junction end diverges from the germline sequence, so it may reflect a read error. J is TRBJ2-1 and V is TRBV7-7, with 14 nucleotides matching TRBD2. In germline, CDR1 is SSHAT, CDR2 FNYEAQ (reference sequence). CDR3 size: 16 residues. Here the CDR3 reads CASSQGTSGGYNEQFF. The CDR3 nucleotides are TGTGCTAGCAGCCAAGGGACTAGCGGGGGCTACAATGAGCAGTTCTTC.

V is TRBV14 and J is TRBJ2-7; TRBD1 might be the D (5 bases). The CDR3 has 14 amino acids. Trimming pared 4 bases from V and 0 bases from J, leaving 10 bases between. The V gene's germline CDR1 is SGHDN and CDR2 FVKESK. CDR3: CASSPTVLSYEQYF. CDR3 DNA: TGTGCCAGCAGCCCGACAGTCCTCTCCTACGAGCAGTACTTC. The entire variable domain, with the rest obtained from reference TRBV14 and TRBJ2-7, is as follows: EAGVTQFPSHSVIEKGQTVTLRCDPISGHDNLYWYRRVMGKEIKFLLHFVKESKQDESGMPNNRFLAERTGGTYSTLKVQPAELEDSGVYFCASSPTVLSYEQYFGPGTRLTVT.